This T cell receptor beta chain was sequenced for a study of human T cells and chemical hapten exposure. About the study: Read at 6 days, the patch tests placed 0.01% DPC on the upper back. Patients, mostly women, had alopecia areata, alopecia totalis or alopecia universalis.

Individual cDNA molecules in this library carried unique molecular identifiers. TCRdb re-called the RACE reads through MiXCR, storing one row per CDR3 protein. Here the sample spans fewer than 350,000 distinct CDR3 sequences, approximately 8% being singletons. Overall study findings and caveats: Expanded TCR counts at PT1 went up together with patch test score, a positive correlation.

This clonotype was detected only a few times. Its matching antigen is unknown. The ends were cut back, 0 bases at V and 6 bases at J, with 21 bases in the middle. The V gene's germline CDR1 is DFQATT and CDR2 SNEGSKA (reference sequence). This CDR3 has 17 amino acids. Time point noted: pre-sensitization, week 0. The treatment: therapeutic diphenylcyclopropenone sensitization with weekly scalp DPC. This receptor was taken from a man in his late teens or twenties with alopecia areata. Some clones in this sample may be carry-over from other donors' samples. V usage is TRBV20-1 and J usage is TRBJ2-1, with a weak D call TRBD1 (6 bases). The material was whole blood, obtained in connection with sensitization to the hapten diphenylcyclopropenone (DPC). As DNA, the CDR3 is TGCAGTGCTAGAGACCCCTCCGATAGGGGGTGGGTCAATGAGCAGTTCTTC. The encoded protein is CSARDPSDRGWVNEQFF.